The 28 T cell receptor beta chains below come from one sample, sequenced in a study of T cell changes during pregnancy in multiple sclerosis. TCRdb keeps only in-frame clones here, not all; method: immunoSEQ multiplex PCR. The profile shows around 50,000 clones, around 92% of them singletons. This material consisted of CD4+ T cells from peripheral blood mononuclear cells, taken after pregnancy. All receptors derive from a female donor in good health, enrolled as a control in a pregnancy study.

CDR3 sequence: CASSFGDTQYF. In DNA form, the CDR3 reads TGTGCCAGCAGCTTCGGGGATACGCAGTATTTT. The chain joins TRBV7-3 to TRBJ2-3; the D is unclear. This CDR3 region has 11 residues. V gave up 3 bases and J gave up 6 bases, with 4 bases separating them. Germline V lookup: CDR1 SGHTA, CDR2 FQGTGA.

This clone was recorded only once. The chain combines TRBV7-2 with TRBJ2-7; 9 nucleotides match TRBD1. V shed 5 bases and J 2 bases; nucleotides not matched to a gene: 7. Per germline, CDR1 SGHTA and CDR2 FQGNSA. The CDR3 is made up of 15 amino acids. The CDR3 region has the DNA TGTGCCAGCAGCCGAATCGGGGACAGGGCCTACGAGCAGTACTTC. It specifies CASSRIGDRAYEQYF.

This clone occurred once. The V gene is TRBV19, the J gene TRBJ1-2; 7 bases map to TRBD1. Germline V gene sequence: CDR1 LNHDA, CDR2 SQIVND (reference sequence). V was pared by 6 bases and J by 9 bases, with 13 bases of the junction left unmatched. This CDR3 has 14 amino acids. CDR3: CASSLDRASRSYTF. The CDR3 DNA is TGTGCCAGTAGCCTCGACAGGGCCTCTAGGAGCTACACCTTC.

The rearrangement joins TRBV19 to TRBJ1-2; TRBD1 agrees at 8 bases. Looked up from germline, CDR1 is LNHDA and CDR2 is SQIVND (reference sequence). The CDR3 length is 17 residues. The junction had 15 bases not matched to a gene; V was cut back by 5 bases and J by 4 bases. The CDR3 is CASSPPTGALYRYGYTF. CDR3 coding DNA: TGTGCCAGTAGTCCGCCGACAGGGGCCCTCTACCGCTATGGCTACACCTTC.

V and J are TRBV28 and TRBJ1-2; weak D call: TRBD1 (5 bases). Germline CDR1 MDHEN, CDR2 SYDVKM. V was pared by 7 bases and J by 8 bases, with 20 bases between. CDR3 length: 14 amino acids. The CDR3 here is CASTHGGNLGGYTF. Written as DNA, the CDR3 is TGTGCCAGCACTCACGGGGGTAATTTGGGAGGCTACACCTTC.

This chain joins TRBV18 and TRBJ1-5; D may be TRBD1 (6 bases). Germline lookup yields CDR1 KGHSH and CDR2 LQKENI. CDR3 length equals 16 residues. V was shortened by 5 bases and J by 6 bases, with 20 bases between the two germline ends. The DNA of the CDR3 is TGTGCCAGCTCAGAGTCGGTCAAAACAGGGTTTCAGCCCCAGCATTTT. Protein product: CASSESVKTGFQPQHF.

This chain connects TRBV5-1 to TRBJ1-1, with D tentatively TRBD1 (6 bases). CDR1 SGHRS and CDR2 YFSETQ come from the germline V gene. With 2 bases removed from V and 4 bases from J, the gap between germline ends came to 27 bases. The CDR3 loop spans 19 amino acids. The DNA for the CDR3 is TGCGCCAGCAGCTTCAACCCTCGGTCAGGACGTAGGGGGGGCACTGAAGCTTTCTTT. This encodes CASSFNPRSGRRGGTEAFF.

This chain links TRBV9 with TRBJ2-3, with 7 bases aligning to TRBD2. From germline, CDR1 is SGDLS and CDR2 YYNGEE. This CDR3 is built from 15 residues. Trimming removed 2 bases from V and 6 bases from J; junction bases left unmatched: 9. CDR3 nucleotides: TGTGCCAGCAGCGTCGGGGGGACCGCGAGGGATACGCAGTATTTT. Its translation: CASSVGGTARDTQYF.

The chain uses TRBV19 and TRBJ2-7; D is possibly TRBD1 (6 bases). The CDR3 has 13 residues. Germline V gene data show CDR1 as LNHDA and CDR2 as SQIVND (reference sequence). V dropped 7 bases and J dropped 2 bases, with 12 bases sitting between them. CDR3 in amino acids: CASTGAPTYEQYF. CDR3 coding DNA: TGTGCCAGTACAGGGGCCCCGACCTACGAGCAGTACTTC.

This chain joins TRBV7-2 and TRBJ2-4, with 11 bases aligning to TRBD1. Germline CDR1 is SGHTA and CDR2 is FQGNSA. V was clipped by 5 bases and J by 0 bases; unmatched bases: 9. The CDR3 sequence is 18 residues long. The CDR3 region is CASSLGTGGDLAKNIQYF. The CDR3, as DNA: TGTGCCAGCAGCCTCGGGACAGGGGGGGACTTAGCCAAAAACATTCAGTACTTC.

The DNA of the CDR3 is TGTGCCAGCAGTTTCCCCAGGCTCTCCAATCAGCCCCAGCATTTT. It translates to CASSFPRLSNQPQHF. This rearrangement joins TRBV28 to TRBJ1-5; no reliable D call. The CDR3 has 15 amino acids. Trimming shortened V by 3 bases and J by 3 bases, and 12 bases separated the two germline ends. Germline V gene sequence: CDR1 MDHEN, CDR2 SYDVKM.

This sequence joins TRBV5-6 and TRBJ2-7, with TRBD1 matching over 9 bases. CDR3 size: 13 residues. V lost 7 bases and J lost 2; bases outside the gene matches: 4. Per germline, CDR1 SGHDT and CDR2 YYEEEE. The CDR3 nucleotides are TGTGCCAGCTGCCGACAGGGGGCCTACGAGCAGTACTTC. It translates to CASCRQGAYEQYF.

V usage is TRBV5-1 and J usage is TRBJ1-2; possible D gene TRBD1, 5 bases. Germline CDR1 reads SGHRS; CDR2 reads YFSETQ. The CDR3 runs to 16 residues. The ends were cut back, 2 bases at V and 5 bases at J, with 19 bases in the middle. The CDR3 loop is CASSFGTPIRGYGYTF. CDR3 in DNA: TGCGCCAGCAGCTTCGGTACACCCATAAGGGGATATGGCTACACCTTC.

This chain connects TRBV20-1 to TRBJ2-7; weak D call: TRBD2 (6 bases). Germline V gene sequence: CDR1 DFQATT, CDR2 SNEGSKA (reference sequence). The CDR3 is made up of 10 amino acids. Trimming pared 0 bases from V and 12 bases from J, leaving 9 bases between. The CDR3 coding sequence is TGCAGTGCTAGAGATATAGCGGCGTACTTC. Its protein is CSARDIAAYF.

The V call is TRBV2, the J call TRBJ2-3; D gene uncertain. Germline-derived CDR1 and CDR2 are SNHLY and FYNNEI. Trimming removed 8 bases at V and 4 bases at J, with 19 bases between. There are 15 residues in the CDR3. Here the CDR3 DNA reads TGTGCCAGCGGCCCCGTGTACTCCGGAGCAGATACGCAGTATTTT. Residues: CASGPVYSGADTQYF.

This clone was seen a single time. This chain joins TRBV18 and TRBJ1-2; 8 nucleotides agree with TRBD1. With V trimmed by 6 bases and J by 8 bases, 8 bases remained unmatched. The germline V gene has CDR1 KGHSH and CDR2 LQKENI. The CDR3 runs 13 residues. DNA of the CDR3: TGTGCCAGCTCCCCCGACAGGGGTAACGGCTACACCTTC. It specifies CASSPDRGNGYTF.

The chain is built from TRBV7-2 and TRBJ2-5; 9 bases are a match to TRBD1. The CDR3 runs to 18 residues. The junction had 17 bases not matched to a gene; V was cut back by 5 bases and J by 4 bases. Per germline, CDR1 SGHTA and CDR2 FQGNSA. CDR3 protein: CASSPSPLGQGLGETQYF. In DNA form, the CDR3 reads TGTGCCAGCAGCCCGAGCCCCCTCGGACAGGGGCTGGGAGAGACCCAGTACTTC. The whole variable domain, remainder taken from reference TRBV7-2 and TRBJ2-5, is GAGVSQSPSNKVTEKGKDVELRCDPISGHTALYWYRQSLGQGLEFLIYFQGNSAPDKSGLPSDRFSAERTGGSVSTLTIQRTQQEDSAVYLCASSPSPLGQGLGETQYFGPGTRLLVL.

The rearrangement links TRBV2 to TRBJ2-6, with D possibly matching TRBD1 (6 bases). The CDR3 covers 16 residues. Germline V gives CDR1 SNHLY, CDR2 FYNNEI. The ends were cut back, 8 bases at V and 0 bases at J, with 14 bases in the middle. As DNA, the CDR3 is TGTGCCAGCCGTCGGGACACCCTCTCTGGGGCCAACGTCCTGACTTTC. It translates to CASRRDTLSGANVLTF.

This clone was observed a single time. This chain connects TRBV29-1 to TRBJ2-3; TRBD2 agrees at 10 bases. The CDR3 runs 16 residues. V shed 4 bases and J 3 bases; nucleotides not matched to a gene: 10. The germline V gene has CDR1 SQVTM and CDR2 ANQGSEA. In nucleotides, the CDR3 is TGCAGCGTTGTCCCCTATACTAGCGGGGAGACAGATACGCAGTATTTT. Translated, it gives CSVVPYTSGETDTQYF.

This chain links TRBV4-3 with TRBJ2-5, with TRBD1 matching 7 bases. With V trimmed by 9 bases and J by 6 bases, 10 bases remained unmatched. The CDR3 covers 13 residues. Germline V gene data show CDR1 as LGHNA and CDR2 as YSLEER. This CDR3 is CASSEGAGKTQYF. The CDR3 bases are TGCGCCAGTAGTGAGGGGGCTGGTAAGACCCAGTACTTC.

The CDR3 protein is CASSPHSLGTGELFF. CDR3 coding DNA: TGTGCCAGCAGCCCCCATAGTCTCGGCACCGGGGAGCTGTTTTTT. The V call is TRBV7-3, the J call TRBJ2-2, with D hard to call. In germline, CDR1 is SGHTA, CDR2 FQGTGA. V shed 5 bases and J shed 4 bases, with 14 bases lying between them. The CDR3 runs to 15 residues.

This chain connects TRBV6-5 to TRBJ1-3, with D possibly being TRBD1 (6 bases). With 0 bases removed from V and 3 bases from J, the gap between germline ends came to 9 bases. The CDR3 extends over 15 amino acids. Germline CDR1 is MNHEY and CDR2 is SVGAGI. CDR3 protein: CASSYSSRGGNTIYF. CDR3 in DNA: TGTGCCAGCAGTTACTCGTCCAGGGGTGGAAACACCATATATTTT.

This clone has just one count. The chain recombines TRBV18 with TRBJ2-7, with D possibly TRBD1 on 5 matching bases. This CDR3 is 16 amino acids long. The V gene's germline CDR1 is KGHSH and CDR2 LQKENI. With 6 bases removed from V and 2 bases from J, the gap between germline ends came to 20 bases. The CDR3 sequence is CASSLQPGYDPYEQYF. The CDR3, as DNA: TGTGCCAGCTCCCTCCAGCCAGGGTATGACCCCTACGAGCAGTACTTC.

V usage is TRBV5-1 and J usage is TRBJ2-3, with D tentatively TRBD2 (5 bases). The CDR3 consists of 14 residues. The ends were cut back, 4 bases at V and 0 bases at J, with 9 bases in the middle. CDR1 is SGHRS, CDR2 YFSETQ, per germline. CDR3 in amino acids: CASSPGISTDTQYF. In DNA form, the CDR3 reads TGCGCCAGCAGCCCCGGGATCAGCACAGATACGCAGTATTTT.

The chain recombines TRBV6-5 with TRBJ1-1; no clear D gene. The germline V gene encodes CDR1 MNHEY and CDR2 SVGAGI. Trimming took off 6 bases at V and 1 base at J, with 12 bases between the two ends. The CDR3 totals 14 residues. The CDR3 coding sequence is TGTGCCAGCAGACACCCGCGGGGGAACACTGAAGCTTTCTTT. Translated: CASRHPRGNTEAFF.

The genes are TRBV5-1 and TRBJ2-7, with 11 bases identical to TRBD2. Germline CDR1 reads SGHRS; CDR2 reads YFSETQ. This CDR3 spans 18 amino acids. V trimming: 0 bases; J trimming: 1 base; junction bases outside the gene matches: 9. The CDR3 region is CASSLGSLLAGASYEQYF. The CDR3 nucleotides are TGCGCCAGCAGCTTGGGCTCCCTACTAGCGGGGGCTTCCTACGAGCAGTACTTC. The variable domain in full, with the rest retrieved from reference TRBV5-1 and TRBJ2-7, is KAGVTQTPRYLIKTRGQQVTLSCSPISGHRSVSWYQQTPGQGLQFLFEYFSETQRNKGNFPGRFSGRQFSNSRSEMNVSTLELGDSALYLCASSLGSLLAGASYEQYFGPGTRLTVT.

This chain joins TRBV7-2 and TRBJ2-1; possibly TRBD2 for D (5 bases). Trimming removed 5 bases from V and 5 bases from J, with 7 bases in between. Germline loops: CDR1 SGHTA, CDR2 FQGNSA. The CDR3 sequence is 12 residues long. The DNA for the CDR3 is TGTGCCAGCAGCCAGACTAACAATGAGCAGTTCTTC. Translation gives CASSQTNNEQFF.

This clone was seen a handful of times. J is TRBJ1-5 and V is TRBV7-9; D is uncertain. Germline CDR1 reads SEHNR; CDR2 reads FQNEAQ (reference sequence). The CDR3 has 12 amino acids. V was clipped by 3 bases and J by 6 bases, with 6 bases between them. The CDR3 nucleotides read TGTGCCAGCAGCTTGGGAGGTCAGCCCCAGCATTTT. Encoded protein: CASSLGGQPQHF.